The 11 T cell receptor beta chains presented below share a single source sample, sequenced in a study of beta chain features in type 1 diabetes. Study outcomes and limitations: Moderate yet significant TCRB CDR3 shortening was seen in Type 1 diabetes patients in all four CD4+ subsets.

Their cognate antigens are unknown. Of the isolated RNA, all was reverse transcribed, and so the sequenced material was expressed TCRB transcripts. The assay was immunoSEQ multiplex PCR, and TCRdb's table has in-frame clones only and misses some. The sample lists 250,000 to 350,000 clones; more than 13% were seen once. Sequences were obtained from naive CD4+ T cells from blood. The receptors stem from a young man with type 1 diabetes.

This clone came up a few times. J is TRBJ2-4 and V is TRBV27, with TRBD1 matching 8 bases. CDR3 length: 14 amino acids. Germline CDR1 and CDR2: MNHEY and SMNVEV (reference sequence). After removal of 5 bases from V and 8 bases from J, the junction contained 8 bases not matched to a gene. CDR3 amino acids: CASSLGQGRDIQYF. The CDR3 region has the DNA TGTGCCAGCAGTCTCGGACAGGGCAGGGACATTCAGTACTTC.

This clone appeared a few times. In the same sample, other DNA sequences code for this CDR3. The gene calls are TRBV29-1 and TRBJ2-1; a possible D gene is TRBD2 (5 bases). CDR1 is SQVTM and CDR2 is ANQGSEA in the germline V gene. This CDR3 contains 13 residues. Trimming took off 6 bases at V and 2 bases at J, with 11 bases between the two ends. CDR3: CSVREGPYNEQFF. CDR3 nucleotides: TGCAGCGTACGAGAGGGCCCCTACAATGAGCAGTTCTTC.

This clone turned up a few times. The rearrangement joins TRBV28 to TRBJ1-2; D call uncertain. This CDR3 contains 14 residues. Trimming took off 6 bases at V and 1 base at J, with 12 bases between the two ends. Germline CDR1 MDHEN, CDR2 SYDVKM. This CDR3 reads CASSLGLINYGYTF. The CDR3, as DNA: TGTGCCAGCAGCCTCGGACTGATTAACTATGGCTACACCTTC.

This clone was counted between two and nine times. J is TRBJ2-7 and V is TRBV29-1; TRBD1 might be the D (6 bases). This CDR3 contains 12 residues. The V gene lost 4 bases and the J gene lost 2 bases, with 9 bases spanning the gap. Germline V gives CDR1 SQVTM, CDR2 ANQGSEA. In nucleotides, the CDR3 is TGCAGCGTTGCAGGGGCAGCCTACGAGCAGTACTTC. It yields the protein CSVAGAAYEQYF.

This CDR3 is CASSATGVRETQYF. The DNA of the CDR3 is TGTGCCAGCAGTGCCACCGGGGTTAGGGAGACCCAGTACTTC. The chain has TRBV6-6 and TRBJ2-5, with D maybe TRBD2 (5 bases). Per the germline V gene, CDR1 is MNHNY and CDR2 is SVGAGI (reference sequence). This CDR3 spans 14 amino acids. Trimming took off 5 bases at V and 5 bases at J, with 15 bases between the two ends.

The chain combines TRBV27 with TRBJ2-5; D gene uncertain. CDR1 and CDR2 (germline): MNHEY, SMNVEV (reference sequence). The CDR3 runs to 15 residues. The V gene lost 3 bases and the J gene lost 5 bases, with 16 bases spanning the gap. The CDR3 sequence: CASSLGMGIVETQYF. The CDR3 nucleotides are TGTGCCAGCAGTTTGGGCATGGGTATCGTGGAGACCCAGTACTTC.

This clone has only a few counts. The rearrangement links TRBV9 to TRBJ2-1; TRBD2 is a possible D gene (6 bases). The CDR3 length is 16 residues. CDR1 is SGDLS, CDR2 YYNGEE, per germline. Trimming stripped 6 bases from V and 8 bases from J, with 24 bases between. The CDR3: CASTPWGGTPLHEQFF. CDR3 coding DNA: TGTGCCAGCACCCCCTGGGGCGGGACTCCCCTCCATGAGCAGTTCTTC.

This rearrangement joins TRBV5-1 to TRBJ2-3, with D possibly TRBD2 on 5 matching bases. V lost 4 bases and J lost 6, with 12 bases in between. Germline lookup yields CDR1 SGHRS and CDR2 YFSETQ. This CDR3 is 13 amino acids long. CDR3 amino acids: CASSRTSWDTQYF. The CDR3 nucleotides are TGCGCCAGCAGCCGAACTAGTTGGGATACGCAGTATTTT. The whole variable domain, remainder taken from reference TRBV5-1 and TRBJ2-3, is KAGVTQTPRYLIKTRGQQVTLSCSPISGHRSVSWYQQTPGQGLQFLFEYFSETQRNKGNFPGRFSGRQFSNSRSEMNVSTLELGDSALYLCASSRTSWDTQYFGPGTRLTVL.

This chain joins TRBV29-1 and TRBJ1-5, with 8 positions matching TRBD1. The CDR3 extends over 12 amino acids. Per germline, CDR1 SQVTM and CDR2 ANQGSEA. V lost 7 bases to trimming and J lost 4 bases; unmatched junction nucleotides: 3. This CDR3 is CSAGDRNQPQHF. The CDR3 DNA reads TGCAGCGCTGGGGACAGGAATCAGCCCCAGCATTTT.

In DNA form, the CDR3 reads TGTGCCAGCAGCCGGGACAGGGATGACGGCTACACCTTC. It translates to CASSRDRDDGYTF. The chain couples TRBV7-3 to TRBJ1-2; 9 bases map to TRBD1. Trimming cost V 5 bases and J 8 bases; bases outside gene matches: 6. The CDR3 is 13 amino acids. The germline V gene encodes CDR1 SGHTA and CDR2 FQGTGA. Drawing the rest from reference TRBV7-3 and TRBJ1-2, the complete variable domain is GAGVSQTPSNKVTEKGKYVELRCDPISGHTALYWYRQSLGQGPEFLIYFQGTGAADDSGLPNDRFFAVRPEGSVSTLKIQRTERGDSAVYLCASSRDRDDGYTFGSGTRLTVV.

V gene TRBV18 combines with J gene TRBJ2-5; no clear D gene. Germline CDR1 and CDR2: KGHSH and LQKENI. V gave up 3 bases and J gave up 2 bases, with 4 bases separating them. The CDR3 totals 12 residues. The CDR3 spells CASSPRQETQYF. The CDR3 region has the DNA TGTGCCAGCTCACCCCGGCAAGAGACCCAGTACTTC. Complete variable domain (other parts from reference TRBV18 and TRBJ2-5): NAGVMQNPRHLVRRRGQEARLRCSPMKGHSHVYWYRQLPEEGLKFMVYLQKENIIDESGMPKERFSAEFPKEGPSILRIQQVVRGDSAAYFCASSPRQETQYFGPGTRLLVL.